The rows below give T cell receptor beta chains drawn from one sample of a study of control samples from healthy donors and cancer patients. Clones were read by immunoSEQ multiplex PCR, and TCRdb kept only the in-frame ones, dropping some. The table includes approximately 17,000 clones, 85% to 90% detected once. The sequenced sample was PBMCs. These receptors were obtained from a man aged 55-75 years with head and neck cancer. Both conserved end residues are part of each CDR3. D genes are given only for firm matches.

D gene,J gene,V gene,CDR3 protein
-,TRBJ1-5,TRBV2,CASRPTDSNQPQHF
-,TRBJ2-3,TRBV7-2,CATTTDTQYF
-,TRBJ1-1,TRBV12-3/TRBV12-4,CASSFLRTQEAFF
-,TRBJ2-1,TRBV7-9,CASSLRDSPHEQFF
-,TRBJ2-4,TRBV7-9,CASSLGDTAKNIQYF
TRBD2,TRBJ2-1,TRBV4-1,CASSRRGGGNNEQFF
TRBD1,TRBJ1-5,TRBV28,CASSFPKTGGLQPQHF
-,TRBJ2-3,TRBV5-1,CASTKMVAGPDTQYF
-,TRBJ2-3,TRBV5-1,CASSLEATLGTQYF
TRBD1,TRBJ1-2,TRBV6-5,CASSRDRDAHTF
-,TRBJ1-2,TRBV7-3,CASSARPTDGYTF
-,TRBJ2-5,TRBV5-1,CASSLGRETETQYF
TRBD2,TRBJ2-7,TRBV2,CASSPGLVYEQYF
-,TRBJ2-3,TRBV12-5,CASAYLGRLGDTQYF
-,TRBJ1-6,TRBV5-6,CASSLELINSPLHF
-,TRBJ2-5,TRBV6-1,CASSEEGGRTGTQYF
-,TRBJ1-1,TRBV5-6,CASRKGRRGTEAFF
-,TRBJ1-5,TRBV27,CASSLSGRDQPQHF
-,TRBJ1-5,TRBV3-1/TRBV3-2,CASSQDGSNQPQHF
-,TRBJ2-6,TRBV11-2,CASSSVRRLSGANVLTF
TRBD1,TRBJ1-3,TRBV6-5,CASGGTAAGNTIYF
-,TRBJ2-1,TRBV7-3,CASSSPPRGSYNEQFF
-,TRBJ2-7,TRBV27,CASSFGQSYEQYF
TRBD2,TRBJ2-7,TRBV9,CASSVERAGGPRKQYF
-,TRBJ2-7,TRBV6-1,CASSEALVEQYF
-,TRBJ1-1,TRBV5-6,CASSWTAMNTEAFF